This T cell receptor (beta chain) stems from a study of cytomegalovirus exposure and HLA in healthy donors. Germline V gene lookup returns CDR1 MNHEY and CDR2 SMNVEV (reference sequence). The CDR3 has 14 amino acids. The V end lost 1 base, the J end lost 4 bases, and 7 bases lay between the germline ends. As for this clone: Its antigen is undetermined.

Vbeta (60) and Jbeta (13) primers were used in the PCR. Generated by immunoSEQ multiplex PCR, the TCRdb table keeps only in-frame clones and is missing some. The sample lists 100,000 to 150,000 clones; about 78% were seen once. Study-wide findings and caveats: Previous analysis showed most TCR beta V segments were productive about 87% or about 30% of the time. In a later analysis, common viral pathogens appeared linked to several of the most significant clusters. Sequencing depth across donors, presence/absence analyses assumed, was roughly uniform.

The source material was PBMCs. This sequence joins TRBV27 and TRBJ2-2, with D uncertain. The TCR was taken from a man aged 30-40 years in good health and CMV-seronegative. This chain's CDR3 is CASSLFSVTGELFF. DNA for the CDR3: TGTGCCAGCAGTTTATTTTCTGTCACCGGGGAGCTGTTTTTT.